Below, one TCR beta chain is given with its context. Sequencing used immunoSEQ multiplex PCR; TCRdb keeps in-frame clones, though not all of them. The table lists about 49,000 clones, 65% to 90% of them singletons. This entry comes from a study of control samples from healthy donors and cancer patients. Trimming took 3 bases from V and 9 from J, leaving 15 bases between them. The length of the CDR3 is 14 residues. Germline CDR1 is MNHEY and CDR2 is SMNVEV (reference sequence). Sequenced sample: PBMCs. This sequence originates from a woman aged 45 to 65 with lung cancer. The chain recombines TRBV27 with TRBJ1-5; no definite D call. The CDR3, as DNA: TGTGCCAGCAGTTTCTCTGGGCCCGAGCGGCCCCAGCATTTT. The encoded protein is CASSFSGPERPQHF.